Shown below are 20 T cell receptor beta chains from a single sample sequenced in a study of blood T cells in healthy people across ages. The authors ran a second PCR of 7 to 11 cycles using a sample-barcoded 5' primer and a J-beta primer mix. TCRdb independently ran MiXCR on the 5' RACE reads; one entry per CDR3 protein. The table shows 1 million or so distinct CDR3 sequences, with about 23% occurring only once. This sample was also put to use in a study of T cells of mothers and their children.

Input material: blood. These receptor sequences come from a girl aged 2 to 10 in good health.

The sample holds a few counts of this clonotype. The chain uses TRBV5-1 and TRBJ2-7, with D perhaps being TRBD1 or TRBD2 (5 bases each). Trimming pared 2 bases from V and 4 bases from J, leaving 13 bases between. The CDR3 runs to 14 residues. CDR1 SGHRS and CDR2 YFSETQ come from the germline V gene. The CDR3 here is CASSFRDRNYEQYF. The CDR3 region has the DNA TGCGCCAGCAGCTTCCGGGACCGAAATTACGAGCAGTACTTC.

This clonotype is a singleton in its sample. The rearrangement uses TRBV24-1 and TRBJ2-7; 7 nucleotides match TRBD1. Matching the DNA end better, TRBJ2-1 makes the J call doubtful. The CDR3 covers 13 residues. Germline CDR1 is KGHDR and CDR2 is SFDVKD. CDR3 nucleotides: TGTGCCACCAGTGGAACTACAGGGGTTGGCCAGTTCTTC. It translates to CATSGTTGVGQFF.

The V gene is TRBV6-2 or TRBV6-3, the J gene TRBJ1-4; D may be TRBD1 (6 bases). The V end lost 0 bases, the J end lost 5 bases, and 19 bases lay between the germline ends. In germline, CDR1 is MNHEY, CDR2 SVGEGT. The CDR3 has 18 amino acids. The CDR3 reads CASSYSTDSALRNEKLFF. CDR3 sequence (DNA): TGTGCCAGCAGTTACTCGACGGACAGTGCCCTTCGGAATGAAAAACTGTTTTTT.

This clonotype was observed a few times. The chain has TRBV7-9 and TRBJ1-1; no firm D call. Trimming removed 7 bases from V and 4 bases from J, with 19 bases in between. Germline V lookup: CDR1 SEHNR, CDR2 FQNEAQ (reference sequence). The CDR3 is made up of 15 amino acids. CDR3 in amino acids: CASTPRLELGTEAFF. DNA for the CDR3: TGTGCCAGCACCCCAAGGTTGGAACTGGGCACTGAAGCTTTCTTT.

The chain uses TRBV10-3 and TRBJ2-3; D gene ambiguous. CDR1 and CDR2 from the germline V gene are ENHRY and SYGVKD. The CDR3 loop spans 13 amino acids. The germline V and J ends were trimmed by 7 bases and 3 bases, with 11 bases remaining between them. As DNA, the CDR3 is TGTGCCATCAACAGCAAGGGAACAGATACGCAGTATTTT. This codes for CAINSKGTDTQYF.

This clonotype appeared a few times. The rearrangement joins TRBV5-1 to TRBJ2-4, with D unclear. This CDR3 has 15 residues. V dropped 3 bases and J dropped 2 bases, with 12 bases sitting between them. The germline V gene has CDR1 SGHRS and CDR2 YFSETQ. The DNA for the CDR3 is TGCGCCAGCAGCTATGGAAAGGACCCCAAAAACATTCAGTACTTC. Translating it yields CASSYGKDPKNIQYF. The complete variable domain, with remaining parts taken from reference TRBV5-1 and TRBJ2-4, reads KAGVTQTPRYLIKTRGQQVTLSCSPISGHRSVSWYQQTPGQGLQFLFEYFSETQRNKGNFPGRFSGRQFSNSRSEMNVSTLELGDSALYLCASSYGKDPKNIQYFGAGTRLSVL.

The gene calls are TRBV7-6 and TRBJ1-4, with D unresolved. Germline V gene lookup returns CDR1 SGHVS and CDR2 FNYEAQ. Trimming removed 3 bases at V and 5 bases at J, with 16 bases between. The CDR3 totals 16 residues. The CDR3 spells CASSFYQSGRNEKLFF. In DNA form, the CDR3 reads TGTGCCAGCAGCTTTTACCAATCGGGCAGAAATGAAAAACTGTTTTTT. Using reference TRBV7-6 and TRBJ1-4 for the parts outside the CDR3, the full variable domain is GAGVSQSPRYKVTKRGQDVALRCDPISGHVSLYWYRQALGQGPEFLTYFNYEAQQDKSGLPNDRFSAERPEGSISTLTIQRTEQRDSAMYRCASSFYQSGRNEKLFFGSGTQLSVL.

The rearrangement uses TRBV7-8 and TRBJ1-2; D is uncertain. Per the germline V gene, CDR1 is SGHVS and CDR2 is FQNEAQ. The CDR3 is made up of 14 amino acids. V was pared by 5 bases and J by 6 bases, with 16 bases between. The CDR3 DNA follows: TGTGCCAGCAGCCGGAGCATTACCTTGGATGGCTACACCTTC. It specifies CASSRSITLDGYTF. Together with reference TRBV7-8 and TRBJ1-2, the CDR3 gives the full variable domain: GAGVSQSPRYKVAKRGQDVALRCDPISGHVSLFWYQQALGQGPEFLTYFQNEAQLDKSGLPSDRFFAERPEGSVSTLKIQRTQQEDSAVYLCASSRSITLDGYTFGSGTRLTVV.

This chain joins TRBV28 and TRBJ2-1; TRBD2 matches 7 bases. The CDR3 runs to 16 residues. Germline values: CDR1 MDHEN, CDR2 SYDVKM. V dropped 4 bases and J dropped 1; count of bases not matched to a gene: 7. CDR3 DNA: TGTGCCAGCAGTTCGGGGGAGGGCCGATCCTACAATGAGCAGTTCTTC. Its protein product is CASSSGEGRSYNEQFF.

This clonotype was observed a few times. The V gene is TRBV15, the J gene TRBJ2-1; maybe TRBD1 (6 bases). Trimming stripped 3 bases from V and 7 bases from J, with 19 bases between. Germline V gives CDR1 LNHNV, CDR2 YYDKDF (reference sequence). The CDR3 sequence is 16 residues long. The CDR3 DNA is TGTGCCACCAGCAGCTCGACGCAGGGACACCCGAATGAGCAGTTCTTC. Its protein product is CATSSSTQGHPNEQFF.

This clonotype was detected a few times. The chain couples TRBV28 to TRBJ2-5; D is possibly TRBD1 (6 bases). Trimming shortened V by 3 bases and J by 5 bases, and 16 bases separated the two germline ends. Per the germline V gene, CDR1 is MDHEN and CDR2 is SYDVKM. The CDR3 is made up of 15 amino acids. CDR3 DNA: TGTGCCAGCAGTTTCCGAGTAGGGGGAAGTGAGACCCAGTACTTC. Protein: CASSFRVGGSETQYF.

V is TRBV6-2 or TRBV6-3 and J is TRBJ2-5, with D possibly TRBD2 on 6 matching bases. With the DNA end fitting TRBJ2-7 better, the J assignment may be wrong. CDR1 MNHEY and CDR2 SVGEGT come from the germline V gene. The CDR3 runs 15 residues. CDR3 sequence: CASSYDLGLPYEQYF. In DNA form, the CDR3 reads TGTGCCAGCAGTTATGATCTCGGACTACCCTACGAGCAGTACTTC.

This clonotype was seen a handful of times. V and J are TRBV11-2 and TRBJ2-1, with TRBD2 matching 7 bases. Per the germline V gene, CDR1 is SGHAT and CDR2 is FQNNGV. The CDR3 has 15 amino acids. With 4 bases clipped from V and 5 bases from J, the junction kept 8 bases outside the gene matches. The CDR3 region has the DNA TGTGCCAGCAGCTCCGGACTAGACCCCAACAATGAGCAGTTCTTC. It encodes CASSSGLDPNNEQFF.

This clonotype was detected a few times. Germline and junction disagree at one end, which may indicate a read error. The rearrangement links TRBV9 to TRBJ2-3; D may be TRBD1 or TRBD2 (5 bases each). The CDR3 has 13 residues. The germline gives CDR1 SGDLS, CDR2 YYNGEE. CDR3 in DNA: TGTGCCAGCAGCGCCGGGGCTGATGATACGCGGTATTTT. This sequence encodes CASSAGADDTRYF.

The table lists this clonotype with a few counts. The V and J genes are TRBV4-3 and TRBJ2-1; 8 bases are a match to TRBD1. The CDR3 sequence is 14 residues long. Germline CDR1 and CDR2: LGHNA and YSLEER. V lost 6 bases and J lost 4; bases outside the gene matches: 5. The CDR3: CASSQGAVYNEQFF. The CDR3 DNA reads as TGCGCCAGCAGTCAGGGGGCGGTGTACAATGAGCAGTTCTTC.

This clonotype occurred a few times. This chain links TRBV12-3 or TRBV12-4 with TRBJ1-4, with D unclear. V lost 4 bases and J 8 bases, leaving 8 bases between the germline ends. The CDR3 loop spans 12 amino acids. In DNA form, the CDR3 reads TGTGCCAGCAGTTCAATGGGGGAAAAACTGTTTTTT. This encodes CASSSMGEKLFF.

This clonotype has only a few counts. The chain uses TRBV20-1 and TRBJ2-7; 7 bases agree with TRBD2. The V gene end was trimmed by 6 bases and the J gene end by 1 base; junction bases not matched to a gene: 9. CDR3 length: 14 amino acids. Looked up from germline, CDR1 is DFQATT and CDR2 is SNEGSKA (reference sequence). CDR3 sequence (DNA): TGCAGTGCCCCTGCCCCGCGGGGGTCCTACGAGCAGTACTTC. Its protein is CSAPAPRGSYEQYF.

The genes are TRBV29-1 and TRBJ2-5, with no clear D. The CDR3 covers 13 residues. Germline-derived CDR1 and CDR2 are SQVTM and ANQGSEA. Trimming took 8 bases from V and 5 from J, leaving 18 bases between them. In DNA form, the CDR3 reads TGCAGCTGTTGGATTGGGATCCTGGAGACCCAGTACTTC. It codes for CSCWIGILETQYF.

This clonotype was picked up a small number of times. The chain combines TRBV27 with TRBJ2-1; D tentatively reads TRBD1 or TRBD2 (5 bases each). This CDR3 spans 16 amino acids. V was pared by 0 bases and J by 5 bases, with 14 bases between. CDR1 is MNHEY and CDR2 is SMNVEV in the germline V gene (reference sequence). CDR3 in DNA: TGTGCCAGCAGTTTATCGACCAGGGTTAGCGACAATGAGCAGTTCTTC. Its protein is CASSLSTRVSDNEQFF.

The chain employs TRBV7-2 and TRBJ1-1; D unresolved. Trimming removed 5 bases from V and 1 base from J, with 20 bases in between. The germline CDR1 and CDR2 sequences are SGHTA and FQGNSA. The length of the CDR3 is 17 residues. CDR3 protein: CASSPAPFYNRNTEAFF. CDR3 DNA: TGTGCCAGCAGCCCGGCCCCGTTCTATAACAGGAACACTGAAGCTTTCTTT.